The 20 T cell receptor beta chains presented below share a single source sample, sequenced in a study of cytomegalovirus exposure and HLA in healthy donors. TCRdb's copy holds only in-frame clones and misses some; the assay was immunoSEQ multiplex PCR. The table lists approximately 190,000 clones, around 80% of them singletons. Sequenced material: PBMCs. The receptors come from a woman in her 30s in good health and CMV-seropositive.

The chain joins TRBV29-1 to TRBJ1-3; D remains ambiguous. The CDR3 has 13 amino acids. CDR1 is SQVTM, CDR2 ANQGSEA, per germline. The V gene lost 6 bases and the J gene lost 4 bases, with 13 bases spanning the gap. The CDR3 loop reads CSVAVLEGNTIYF. The CDR3 DNA reads as TGCAGCGTCGCGGTACTAGAAGGAAACACCATATATTTT.

The chain uses TRBV18 and TRBJ1-1, with 7 bases fitting TRBD1. Germline V CDR1 and CDR2: KGHSH, LQKENI. Unmatched junction bases numbered 12, after V lost 2 bases and J lost 3 bases. The CDR3 runs 17 residues. CDR3 sequence: CASSPLRRQGGDTEAFF. The CDR3 DNA reads as TGTGCCAGCTCACCATTGAGACGACAGGGAGGAGACACTGAAGCTTTCTTT.

V usage is TRBV5-1 and J usage is TRBJ2-1; D may be TRBD2 (6 bases). V shed 3 bases and J shed 3 bases, with 16 bases lying between them. This CDR3 contains 16 residues. Germline CDR1 SGHRS, CDR2 YFSETQ. CDR3 protein: CASSSHSGGSYNEQFF. The CDR3 coding sequence is TGCGCCAGCAGCTCTCACAGTGGGGGGAGCTACAATGAGCAGTTCTTC.

On this clone itself: Other DNA sequences from this sample encode an identical CDR3 as well. CDR3 region: CASSLTGGRTEAFF. The CDR3 DNA is TGTGCCAGCAGTTTAACAGGGGGCAGAACTGAAGCTTTCTTT. The chain recombines TRBV27 with TRBJ1-1; 9 bases align to TRBD1. Per the germline V gene, CDR1 is MNHEY and CDR2 is SMNVEV (reference sequence). V shed 2 bases, J shed 5 bases, and the junction held 3 bases outside the gene matches. The CDR3 length is 14 residues.

The chain couples TRBV19 to TRBJ1-2; D unresolved. The ends were cut back, 5 bases at V and 4 bases at J, with 17 bases in the middle. This CDR3 has 15 residues. Germline CDR1 and CDR2: LNHDA and SQIVND (reference sequence). CDR3 sequence (DNA): TGTGCCAGTAGTGCGGACTCTTGGGCCTCCTATGGCTACACCTTC. Protein: CASSADSWASYGYTF.

J is TRBJ2-4 and V is TRBV6-1, with 14 bases fitting TRBD2. With V trimmed by 0 bases and J by 9 bases, 7 bases remained unmatched. From germline, CDR1 is MNHNS and CDR2 SASEGT. The CDR3 has 17 amino acids. The CDR3 sequence is CASSEAPGLAGAGIQYF. CDR3 nucleotide sequence: TGTGCCAGCAGTGAAGCTCCGGGACTAGCGGGAGCGGGCATTCAGTACTTC.

V gene TRBV7-3 combines with J gene TRBJ2-3; possibly TRBD1 for D (5 bases). CDR3 size: 14 residues. The germline V gene has CDR1 SGHTA and CDR2 FQGTGA. The ends were cut back, 4 bases at V and 6 bases at J, with 14 bases in the middle. The CDR3 coding sequence is TGTGCCAGCAGCTCCTTAGGGGTGAGGGATACGCAGTATTTT. Its translation is CASSSLGVRDTQYF.

V and J are TRBV6-1 and TRBJ1-2; 7 nucleotides align to TRBD1. Germline CDR1 and CDR2: MNHNS and SASEGT. After removal of 4 bases from V and 3 bases from J, the junction contained 2 bases not matched to a gene. The CDR3 has 13 amino acids. DNA of the CDR3: TGTGCCAGCAGTGTAGACAGGGACTATGGCTACACCTTC. Protein product: CASSVDRDYGYTF.

This chain joins TRBV2 and TRBJ1-1; 10 bases map to TRBD1. CDR3 length: 14 amino acids. CDR1 is SNHLY, CDR2 FYNNEI, per germline. The J segment lost 5 bases and the V segment lost 2 bases, leaving 2 bases of the junction unmatched. CDR3 sequence reads: CASSERTGGTEAFF. Here the CDR3 DNA reads TGTGCCAGCAGTGAAAGGACAGGGGGGACTGAAGCTTTCTTT.

The V gene is TRBV7-8, the J gene TRBJ2-2; 9 nucleotides line up with TRBD1. Germline V CDR1 and CDR2: SGHVS, FQNEAQ. With 5 bases clipped from V and 7 bases from J, the junction kept 8 bases outside the gene matches. The CDR3 sequence is 15 residues long. DNA for the CDR3: TGTGCCAGCAGCCCAGGGACAGGGAAACTCGGGGAGCTGTTTTTT. The encoded protein is CASSPGTGKLGELFF.

The chain is built from TRBV18 and TRBJ2-1, with TRBD1 matching 10 bases. This CDR3 has 15 residues. V lost 3 bases to trimming and J lost 6 bases; unmatched junction nucleotides: 5. Germline V gives CDR1 KGHSH, CDR2 LQKENI. The CDR3 loop is CASSPDRGIRNEQFF. The DNA for the CDR3 is TGTGCCAGCTCACCGGACAGGGGGATACGCAATGAGCAGTTCTTC.

The chain couples TRBV27 to TRBJ2-3; D gene uncertain. Trimming shortened V by 7 bases and J by 1 base, and 9 bases separated the two germline ends. The germline V gene has CDR1 MNHEY and CDR2 SMNVEV (reference sequence). The CDR3 has 13 amino acids. The CDR3 DNA sequence: TGTGCCAGCATTCGAAGAGGCACAGATACGCAGTATTTT. Its protein is CASIRRGTDTQYF.

The chain is built from TRBV5-1 and TRBJ1-2, with D perhaps TRBD1 (6 bases). This CDR3 spans 15 amino acids. Germline loops: CDR1 SGHRS, CDR2 YFSETQ. The V and J ends lost 4 bases and 1 base respectively, with 14 bases between them. CDR3 coding DNA: TGCGCCAGCAGCCCTATAGCAGGGGTTAACTATGGCTACACCTTC. It is translated as CASSPIAGVNYGYTF.

This rearrangement joins TRBV5-4 to TRBJ1-5; no firm D call. Per germline, CDR1 SGHNT and CDR2 YYREEE (reference sequence). V lost 5 bases and J 3 bases, leaving 6 bases between the germline ends. The CDR3 has 12 residues. DNA for the CDR3: TGTGCCAGCAGTCTAAACAATCAGCCCCAGCATTTT. It yields the protein CASSLNNQPQHF.

This chain links TRBV28 with TRBJ1-5; D gene unclear. Germline values: CDR1 MDHEN, CDR2 SYDVKM. The CDR3 runs to 12 residues. Trimming pared 11 bases from V and 4 bases from J, leaving 12 bases between. In nucleotides, the CDR3 is TGTGCCGCCCGCCTCCTAAATCAGCCCCAGCATTTT. Protein product: CAARLLNQPQHF. Drawing the rest from reference TRBV28 and TRBJ1-5, the complete variable domain is DVKVTQSSRYLVKRTGEKVFLECVQDMDHENMFWYRQDPGLGLRLIYFSYDVKMKEKGDIPEGYSVSREKKERFSLILESASTNQTSMYLCAARLLNQPQHFGDGTRLSIL.

Only one count was recorded for this clone. This chain joins TRBV11-2 and TRBJ1-1; possible D gene TRBD1, 6 bases. Germline V gene sequence: CDR1 SGHAT, CDR2 FQNNGV. The CDR3 length is 16 residues. Trimming took 5 bases from V and 7 from J, leaving 23 bases between them. CDR3 region: CASSTSERTVTNEAFF. In DNA form, the CDR3 reads TGTGCCAGCAGCACGAGCGAGCGGACAGTAACGAATGAAGCTTTCTTT.

This chain links TRBV5-1 with TRBJ2-7, with 12 bases lining up with TRBD2. The CDR3 length is 17 residues. V trimming: 4 bases; J trimming: 0 bases; junction bases outside the gene matches: 8. Per the germline V gene, CDR1 is SGHRS and CDR2 is YFSETQ. DNA of the CDR3: TGCGCCAGCAGCATGCCCGGGACTAGCGGGCTCTCCTACGAGCAGTACTTC. Its translation: CASSMPGTSGLSYEQYF.

This chain's CDR3 is CASSLRDRADGGYTF. The CDR3 bases are TGCGCCAGCAGCCTCCGGGACAGGGCCGACGGTGGCTACACCTTC. This sequence joins TRBV5-1 and TRBJ1-2; the match to TRBD1 covers 9 bases. Germline values: CDR1 SGHRS, CDR2 YFSETQ. The CDR3 is made up of 15 amino acids. V was clipped by 4 bases and J by 7 bases; unmatched bases: 11.

In DNA, the CDR3 is TGTGCCAGCAGCTTAGGCTGGGAGGGGACCCGCGAGCAGTACTTC. Its translation: CASSLGWEGTREQYF. This chain links TRBV11-2 with TRBJ2-7; 7 bases agree with TRBD2. V trimming: 1 base; J trimming: 6 bases; junction bases outside the gene matches: 9. The CDR3 contains 15 residues. Germline V gene lookup returns CDR1 SGHAT and CDR2 FQNNGV.

The rearrangement uses TRBV6-5 and TRBJ2-7, with TRBD1 matching over 10 bases. The CDR3 consists of 15 residues. Germline V gene data show CDR1 as MNHEY and CDR2 as SVGAGI. V shed 5 bases and J 2 bases; nucleotides not matched to a gene: 6. The CDR3 region is CASSPSGQGAYEQYF. CDR3 coding DNA: TGTGCCAGCAGTCCAAGCGGACAGGGGGCCTACGAGCAGTACTTC.